This record looks at one TCR beta chain sequence and its context. Antigen unknown. The data stem from a study of vaccination effects on CD4 cells after COVID-19. Culture proceeded for approximately 10 days, and CD4+ T cells were then isolated. As their vaccination, participants received two doses of either BNT162b2 or mRNA-1273. Only in-frame clones appear in the TCRdb table, and some are missing; sequencing was by immunoSEQ multiplex PCR. This table has under 55,000 clones, around 70% appearing once. The V end was cut by 3 bases, the J end by 2 bases, with 2 bases between. Germline values: CDR1 SGDLS, CDR2 YYNGEE. The CDR3 sequence is 11 residues long.

The sequences come from CD4+ T cells from PBMCs cultured without peptide, collected after COVID-19 vaccination. This chain joins TRBV9 and TRBJ2-5, with D unclear. The origin of this receptor is a human donor who received a COVID-19 vaccine. CDR3 protein: CASSAQETQYF. The CDR3, as DNA: TGTGCCAGCAGCGCGCAAGAGACCCAGTACTTC.